The 6 T cell receptor beta chains below were found in one sample sequenced in a study of blood T cell repertoires in COVID-19. The data were produced by immunoSEQ multiplex PCR, yet TCRdb's version contains in-frame clones alone and is incomplete. The sample lists fewer than 80,000 clones, 85% to 90% occurring once. The sequenced sample consisted of peripheral blood. These receptors were obtained from an older man with acute or convalescent COVID-19.

The chain uses TRBV30 and TRBJ2-7, with 9 positions matching TRBD2. The CDR3 contains 14 residues. Trimming cost V 3 bases and J 2 bases; bases outside gene matches: 5. The germline gives CDR1 GTSNPN, CDR2 SVGIG (reference sequence). The CDR3 here is CAWRGLAGTYEQYF. The CDR3 DNA follows: TGTGCCTGGAGGGGGCTAGCGGGAACCTACGAGCAGTACTTC.

CDR3 residues: CASHATTSEAYNEQFF. CDR3 coding DNA: TGTGCCAGCCACGCTACAACTAGCGAAGCCTACAATGAGCAGTTCTTC. V is TRBV18 and J is TRBJ2-1; 7 positions agree with TRBD2. The CDR3 extends over 16 amino acids. Germline loops: CDR1 KGHSH, CDR2 LQKENI. The ends lost 8 bases at V and 2 bases at J; junction bases unmatched: 12.

This chain joins TRBV5-4 and TRBJ1-2; D gene uncertain. Germline V gene data show CDR1 as SGHNT and CDR2 as YYREEE (reference sequence). The CDR3 has 13 residues. Trimming cost V 2 bases and J 3 bases, with 8 bases left between them. The DNA for the CDR3 is TGTGCCAGCAGCTTAGACGGGTACTATGGCTACACCTTC. This gives the protein CASSLDGYYGYTF.

V usage is TRBV5-1 and J usage is TRBJ2-5; no clear D gene. This CDR3 has 12 amino acids. Germline V gene sequence: CDR1 SGHRS, CDR2 YFSETQ. Deletions cut 6 bases from V and 5 bases from J, with 11 bases between. CDR3 amino acids: CASTVDRETQYF. CDR3 DNA: TGCGCCAGCACCGTAGATCGGGAGACCCAGTACTTC. Filled out from reference TRBV5-1 and TRBJ2-5, the complete variable domain reads KAGVTQTPRYLIKTRGQQVTLSCSPISGHRSVSWYQQTPGQGLQFLFEYFSETQRNKGNFPGRFSGRQFSNSRSEMNVSTLELGDSALYLCASTVDRETQYFGPGTRLLVL.

The V and J genes are TRBV5-1 and TRBJ2-1; 14 bases line up with TRBD2. The V segment lost 1 base and the J segment 9 bases; nucleotides outside the gene matches: 9. The CDR3 loop spans 17 amino acids. Germline V CDR1 and CDR2: SGHRS, YFSETQ. The CDR3: CASSLSPTSGRGGEQFF. The CDR3 region has the DNA TGCGCCAGCAGCTTGTCTCCGACTAGCGGGAGGGGAGGTGAGCAGTTCTTC.

The genes are TRBV5-1 and TRBJ2-5; 12 bases line up with TRBD2. The V gene end was trimmed by 2 bases and the J gene end by 5 bases; junction bases not matched to a gene: 7. Germline lookup yields CDR1 SGHRS and CDR2 YFSETQ. The CDR3 sequence is 16 residues long. CDR3 loop: CASSFQLAGGVETQYF. CDR3 DNA: TGCGCCAGCAGCTTCCAACTAGCGGGGGGCGTTGAGACCCAGTACTTC.